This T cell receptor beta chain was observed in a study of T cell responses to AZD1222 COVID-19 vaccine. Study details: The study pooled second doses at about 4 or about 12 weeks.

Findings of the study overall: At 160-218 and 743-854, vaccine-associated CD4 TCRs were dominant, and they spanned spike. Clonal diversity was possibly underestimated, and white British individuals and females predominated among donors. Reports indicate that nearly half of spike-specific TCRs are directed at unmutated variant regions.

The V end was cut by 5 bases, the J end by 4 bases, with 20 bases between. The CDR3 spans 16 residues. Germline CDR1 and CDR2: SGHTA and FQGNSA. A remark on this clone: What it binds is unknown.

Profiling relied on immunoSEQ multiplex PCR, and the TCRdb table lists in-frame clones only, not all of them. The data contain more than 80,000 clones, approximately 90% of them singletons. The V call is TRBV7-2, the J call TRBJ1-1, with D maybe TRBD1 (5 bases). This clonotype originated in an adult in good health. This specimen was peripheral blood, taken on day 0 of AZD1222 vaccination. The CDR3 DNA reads TGTGCCAGCAGCCCACAACCCCCAGAGGGGCTCACTGAAGCTTTCTTT. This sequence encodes CASSPQPPEGLTEAFF. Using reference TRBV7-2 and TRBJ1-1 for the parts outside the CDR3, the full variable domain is GAGVSQSPSNKVTEKGKDVELRCDPISGHTALYWYRQSLGQGLEFLIYFQGNSAPDKSGLPSDRFSAERTGGSVSTLTIQRTQQEDSAVYLCASSPQPPEGLTEAFFGQGTRLTVV.